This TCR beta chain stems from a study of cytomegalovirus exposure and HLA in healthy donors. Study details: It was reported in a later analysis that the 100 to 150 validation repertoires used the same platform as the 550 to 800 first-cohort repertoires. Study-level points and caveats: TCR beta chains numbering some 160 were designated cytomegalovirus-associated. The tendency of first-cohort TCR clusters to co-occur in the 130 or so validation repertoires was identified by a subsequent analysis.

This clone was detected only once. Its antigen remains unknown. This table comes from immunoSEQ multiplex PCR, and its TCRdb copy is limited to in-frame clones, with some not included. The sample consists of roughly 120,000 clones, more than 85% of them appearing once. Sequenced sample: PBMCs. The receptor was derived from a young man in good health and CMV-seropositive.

CDR3 protein: CASSETGIANTGELFF. CDR3 in DNA: TGTGCCAGCAGTGAAACGGGGATCGCGAACACCGGGGAGCTGTTTTTT. The chain is built from TRBV2 and TRBJ2-2; D is possibly TRBD2 (5 bases). Trimming took 2 bases from V and 0 from J, leaving 10 bases between them. Germline CDR1 SNHLY, CDR2 FYNNEI. This CDR3 has 16 amino acids.